Following are 26 T cell receptor beta chains from one sample sequenced in a study of CD8 T cells in ankylosing spondylitis. Findings of the study overall: Ankylosing spondylitis blood appeared to be characterized by a TCR beta motif of 8 or 9 highly homologous variants.

No antigen is known for these receptors. TCRdb called the 5' RACE reads again in MiXCR, with one record for every CDR3 protein. The sample has a few hundred thousand distinct CDR3 sequences, around 17% seen once; the top ten hold more than 40%. The sample was blood, either unsorted or a sorted T cell fraction (not recorded which). These receptors all stem from a male donor with ankylosing spondylitis.

This clonotype was counted at least ten times. This chain connects TRBV5-5 to TRBJ2-7; tentatively, D is TRBD1 (5 bases). Looked up from germline, CDR1 is SGHKS and CDR2 is YYEKEE (reference sequence). The CDR3 consists of 13 residues. V lost 1 base and J 2 bases, leaving 7 bases between the germline ends. The CDR3 coding sequence is TGTGCCAGCAGCTTGTGGGGCACCTACGAGCAGTACTTC. Amino acid sequence: CASSLWGTYEQYF.

Many counts were recorded for this clonotype. The V call is TRBV12-3 or TRBV12-4, the J call TRBJ2-5; 9 bases agree with TRBD1. The CDR3 sequence is 15 residues long. V shed 5 bases and J 5 bases; nucleotides not matched to a gene: 9. The CDR3 spells CASSAGTGISETQYF. CDR3 DNA sequence: TGTGCCAGCAGTGCCGGGACAGGGATTTCTGAGACCCAGTACTTC.

This clonotype was recorded many times. The chain employs TRBV12-3 or TRBV12-4 and TRBJ1-3; D gene ambiguous. V was clipped by 6 bases and J by 7 bases, with 10 bases between them. There are 12 residues in the CDR3. The CDR3 DNA reads as TGTGCCAGCAGGGACTTACGGAACACCATATATTTT. Translation: CASRDLRNTIYF.

This clonotype has a count of ten or more. This chain connects TRBV7-9 to TRBJ1-1, with D perhaps matching TRBD1 (5 bases). This CDR3 is 15 amino acids long. Trimming pared 1 base from V and 0 bases from J, leaving 9 bases between. CDR1 is SEHNR, CDR2 FQNEAQ, per germline (reference sequence). Here the CDR3 reads CASSLEQGLNTEAFF. CDR3 DNA sequence: TGTGCCAGCAGCTTAGAGCAGGGATTGAACACTGAAGCTTTCTTT. The entire variable domain, with the rest obtained from reference TRBV7-9 and TRBJ1-1, is as follows: DTGVSQNPRHKITKRGQNVTFRCDPISEHNRLYWYRQTLGQGPEFLTYFQNEAQLEKSRLLSDRFSAERPKGSFSTLEIQRTEQGDSAMYLCASSLEQGLNTEAFFGQGTRLTVV.

This clonotype was detected ten times or more. The chain has TRBV29-1 and TRBJ2-7, with D unclear. Trimming stripped 3 bases from V and 2 bases from J, with 11 bases between. The CDR3 covers 13 residues. Per germline, CDR1 SQVTM and CDR2 ANQGSEA. The CDR3, as DNA: TGCAGCGTTGATCTGGGTGGGCCCTACGAGCAGTACTTC. Translated: CSVDLGGPYEQYF.

There are a few counts of this clonotype. A read error may account for a junction end that differs from germline. The chain links TRBV19 to TRBJ2-7; TRBD2 aligns across 12 bases. This CDR3 spans 16 amino acids. The germline gives CDR1 LNHDA, CDR2 SQIVND (reference sequence). This chain's CDR3 is CASSPLAGGPGFVKDF. In nucleotides, the CDR3 is TGTGCCAGTAGTCCCCTAGCGGGAGGGCCAGGATTCGTCAAGGACTTC.

This clonotype was observed a few times. This chain joins TRBV27 and TRBJ1-1; no clear D. Germline-derived CDR1 and CDR2 are MNHEY and SMNVEV (reference sequence). Deletions cut 8 bases from V and 2 bases from J, with 12 bases between. The CDR3 runs to 13 residues. In nucleotides, the CDR3 is TGTGCCAGCCATTATGGGAGAAACACTGAAGCTTTCTTT. Translation: CASHYGRNTEAFF.

The rearrangement joins TRBV4-1 to TRBJ2-5; either TRBD1 or TRBD2 may supply D (5 bases each). Per germline, CDR1 MGHRA and CDR2 YSYEKL. This CDR3 is 15 amino acids long. With 4 bases removed from V and 2 bases from J, the gap between germline ends came to 14 bases. CDR3 region: CASSRFRGDQETQYF. DNA of the CDR3: TGCGCCAGCAGCCGATTCCGAGGGGATCAAGAGACCCAGTACTTC.

This clonotype occurred a few times. The chain is built from TRBV14 and TRBJ2-3; tentative D call: TRBD1 (6 bases). The length of the CDR3 is 17 residues. Germline V lookup: CDR1 SGHDN, CDR2 FVKESK. Trimming left V 1 base short and J 5 bases short, with 19 bases between. The CDR3 here is CASSQARPDRIEDTQYF. In nucleotides, the CDR3 is TGTGCCAGCAGCCAAGCCCGCCCCGACAGGATCGAAGATACGCAGTATTTT.

Ten or more counts support this clonotype. The chain carries TRBV5-1 and TRBJ2-2; no definite D call. V lost 3 bases, J lost 1 base, and 7 bases lay in between. Germline V lookup: CDR1 SGHRS, CDR2 YFSETQ. The CDR3 has 14 residues. As DNA, the CDR3 is TGCGCCAGCAGCTGGCAGGAGAACACCGGGGAGCTGTTTTTT. Protein product: CASSWQENTGELFF.

The chain combines TRBV19 with TRBJ2-1, with D possibly being TRBD1 (6 bases). Germline V gene data show CDR1 as LNHDA and CDR2 as SQIVND (reference sequence). V was clipped by 2 bases and J by 8 bases, with 13 bases between them. CDR3 length equals 14 residues. CDR3 amino acids: CASSIKQGPDEQFF. For the CDR3, the DNA is TGTGCCAGTAGTATAAAGCAGGGGCCCGATGAGCAGTTCTTC.

The CDR3 DNA follows: TGCGCCAGCAGCCAAGGCGACAGGGCCAATGAGCAGTTCTTC. It is translated as CASSQGDRANEQFF. V and J are TRBV4-1 and TRBJ2-1; TRBD1 matches at 7 bases. The CDR3 runs to 14 residues. Per germline, CDR1 MGHRA and CDR2 YSYEKL. Trimming took 1 base from V and 6 from J; bases not matched to a gene: 3.

This clonotype was counted a few times. The chain combines TRBV5-1 with TRBJ2-7; D is perhaps TRBD1 or TRBD2 (5 bases each). Trimming took off 2 bases at V and 2 bases at J, with 11 bases between the two ends. This CDR3 is built from 14 residues. Germline assignment: CDR1 SGHRS and CDR2 YFSETQ. The CDR3 spells CASSFEGDAYEQYF. In DNA, the CDR3 is TGCGCCAGCAGCTTTGAAGGGGACGCCTACGAGCAGTACTTC.

The chain employs TRBV29-1 and TRBJ2-3, with a weak D call TRBD2 (5 bases). Trimming removed 3 bases from V and 1 base from J, with 11 bases in between. This CDR3 has 14 amino acids. From germline, CDR1 is SQVTM and CDR2 ANQGSEA. CDR3 nucleotides: TGCAGCGTTGATCTAAGCGGCCGCACAGATACGCAGTATTTT. It specifies CSVDLSGRTDTQYF.

The chain links TRBV7-9 to TRBJ2-7; TRBD1 is a possible D gene (5 bases). V gave up 5 bases and J gave up 3 bases, with 20 bases separating them. The CDR3 runs 16 residues. Germline lookup yields CDR1 SEHNR and CDR2 FQNEAQ (reference sequence). CDR3 in DNA: TGTGCCAGCAGCCCCCAGACAGATTTCCCACGCTACGAGCAGTACTTC. It encodes CASSPQTDFPRYEQYF.

The CDR3 loop is CASIPIDRTDTQYF. CDR3 nucleotides: TGTGCCAGCATTCCCATCGACCGTACAGATACGCAGTATTTT. The chain has TRBV7-9 and TRBJ2-3; D unresolved. V was pared by 7 bases and J by 3 bases, with 14 bases between. Germline-derived CDR1 and CDR2 are SEHNR and FQNEAQ (reference sequence). The CDR3 is made up of 14 amino acids.

In this sample, this clonotype turned up a few times. This chain uses TRBV10-2 with TRBJ1-1; D is ambiguous. CDR1 and CDR2 from the germline V gene are WSHSY and SAAADI. V was trimmed by 3 bases and J by 0 bases, leaving 14 bases between them. This CDR3 comprises 16 residues. DNA of the CDR3: TGCGCCAGCAGTGACTCTTCCTCGCCCATGAACACTGAAGCTTTCTTT. Translated: CASSDSSSPMNTEAFF.

The table lists this clonotype with many counts. The rearrangement uses TRBV6-5 and TRBJ2-1, with a tentative D call TRBD2 (6 bases). In germline, CDR1 is MNHEY, CDR2 SVGAGI. Trimming stripped 3 bases from V and 1 base from J, with 10 bases between. The CDR3 is 15 residues long. CDR3 amino acids: CASSYSGPSYNEQFF. The CDR3 nucleotides read TGTGCCAGCAGTTATAGCGGTCCATCCTACAATGAGCAGTTCTTC.

This clonotype was counted a few times. J is TRBJ2-7 and V is TRBV3-1; D gene ambiguous. V shed 0 bases and J shed 5 bases, with 11 bases lying between them. This CDR3 comprises 14 residues. CDR1 LGHDT and CDR2 YNNKEL come from the germline V gene (reference sequence). CDR3 coding DNA: TGTGCCAGCAGCCAAGACGCGGACCTTAACGAGCAGTACTTC. Translating gives CASSQDADLNEQYF.

This clonotype has a handful of counts. This CDR3 is CASAVNTDTQYF. CDR3 coding DNA: TGTGCCAGCGCTGTCAACACAGATACGCAGTATTTT. The chain carries TRBV5-6 and TRBJ2-3; D not certain. CDR3 length equals 12 residues. The germline CDR1 and CDR2 sequences are SGHDT and YYEEEE. V was clipped by 7 bases and J by 2 bases, with 8 bases between them.

This rearrangement joins TRBV4-1 to TRBJ1-4; D uncertain. The germline V and J ends were trimmed by 3 bases and 4 bases, with 9 bases remaining between them. There are 14 residues in the CDR3. CDR1 is MGHRA and CDR2 is YSYEKL in the germline V gene. The CDR3 DNA reads TGCGCCAGCAGCCAGGTTTATGGTAATGAAAAACTGTTTTTT. This encodes CASSQVYGNEKLFF.

J is TRBJ2-1 and V is TRBV5-6, with 11 positions matching TRBD2. The CDR3 spans 15 residues. Germline CDR1 is SGHDT and CDR2 is YYEEEE. The V segment lost 2 bases and the J segment 8 bases; nucleotides outside the gene matches: 6. The CDR3 DNA is TGTGCCAGCAGCTTTCCTAGCGGGGGGATCGATGAGCAGTTCTTC. This encodes CASSFPSGGIDEQFF.

In its sample, this clonotype was seen a few times. The gene calls are TRBV6-2 or TRBV6-3 and TRBJ2-1; 11 bases match TRBD2. The CDR3 has 16 residues. Per germline, CDR1 MNHEY and CDR2 SVGEGT. The junction had 11 bases not matched to a gene; V was cut back by 6 bases and J by 7 bases. CDR3 coding DNA: TGTGCCAGCAGCTCAAATAGCGGGGGGGCTAAGAATGAGCAGTTCTTC. It specifies CASSSNSGGAKNEQFF.

This clonotype was seen a handful of times. This chain links TRBV4-3 with TRBJ1-1, with D perhaps matching TRBD1 (5 bases). CDR1 and CDR2 from the germline V gene are LGHNA and YSLEER. The CDR3 is 16 amino acids. Between the trimmed V and J ends, which lost 0 bases and 4 bases, there was a span of 15 bases. DNA for the CDR3: TGCGCCAGCAGCCAAGATCGGCTTTCCCAGGGCACTGAAGCTTTCTTT. Translating it yields CASSQDRLSQGTEAFF.

The chain couples TRBV6-1 to TRBJ2-3, with D possibly TRBD1 on 7 matching bases. V lost 2 bases, J lost 4 bases, and 19 bases lay in between. Looked up from germline, CDR1 is MNHNS and CDR2 is SASEGT. The CDR3 contains 17 residues. CDR3 loop: CASSEIWRDRGADTQYF. CDR3 DNA sequence: TGTGCCAGCAGTGAAATTTGGCGGGACAGAGGCGCAGATACGCAGTATTTT.

CDR3: CASSLMAAYSSYNEQFF. The CDR3 DNA reads as TGTGCCAGCAGCTTAATGGCAGCTTATAGCTCCTACAATGAGCAGTTCTTC. This chain connects TRBV7-3 to TRBJ2-1; D is ambiguous. V was clipped by 1 base and J by 0 bases, with 13 bases between them. The germline gives CDR1 SGHTA, CDR2 FQGTGA. CDR3 length: 17 amino acids.